The 22 T cell receptor beta chains reported below all come from one sample, sequenced in a study of healthy donors' naive CD4 and CD8 T cells. TCR libraries were built from 400 to 650 ng of total RNA by linear amplification. TCRdb reanalysed the reads using MiXCR and keeps one entry per CDR3 protein. The sample shows about 180,000 distinct CDR3 sequences, 65% to 80% of them seen only once. Specimen: naive CD4+ and CD8+ T cells sorted from blood, pooled from several donors. The receptors were sampled from a pool of human donors in good health; the sample pools cells from several healthy donors.

This chain uses TRBV12-5 with TRBJ2-3; D uncertain. There are 15 residues in the CDR3. Germline V CDR1 and CDR2: LGHNT, FRNRAP. The V end was cut by 1 base, the J end by 3 bases, with 11 bases between. The CDR3 is CASGLDAGPTDTQYF. In nucleotides, the CDR3 is TGTGCTAGTGGTTTGGACGCCGGTCCTACAGATACGCAGTATTTT.

The rearrangement links TRBV27 to TRBJ1-5, with 8 nucleotides matching TRBD1. V shed 2 bases and J 4 bases; nucleotides not matched to a gene: 4. This CDR3 region has 15 residues. CDR1 is MNHEY and CDR2 is SMNVEV in the germline V gene (reference sequence). CDR3 in amino acids: CASSLHRGKNQPQHF. DNA for the CDR3: TGTGCCAGCAGTTTACACAGGGGGAAGAATCAGCCCCAGCATTTT.

This clonotype was detected once. This chain connects TRBV29-1 to TRBJ2-7; D perhaps matches TRBD2 (5 bases). Germline-derived CDR1 and CDR2 are SQVTM and ANQGSEA. Trimming took 4 bases from V and 3 from J, leaving 13 bases between them. This CDR3 is built from 13 residues. Written as DNA, the CDR3 is TGCAGCGTTGTAGAGGGCACTCACTACGAGCAGTACTTC. Amino acids: CSVVEGTHYEQYF.

The rearrangement uses TRBV27 and TRBJ2-7; D not resolved. CDR3 size: 14 residues. Trimming stripped 10 bases from V and 0 bases from J, with 16 bases between. The V gene's germline CDR1 is MNHEY and CDR2 SMNVEV (reference sequence). CDR3 region: CANLDGPSSYEQYV. The CDR3 coding sequence is TGTGCCAACCTAGACGGCCCCAGCTCCTACGAGCAGTACGTC.

This chain links TRBV29-1 with TRBJ1-4, with D unclear. This CDR3 contains 12 residues. The germline V and J ends were trimmed by 4 bases and 8 bases, with 11 bases remaining between them. Per germline, CDR1 SQVTM and CDR2 ANQGSEA. The CDR3 spells CSVVGGSEKLFF. DNA of the CDR3: TGCAGCGTTGTAGGAGGGTCCGAAAAACTGTTTTTT.

V and J are TRBV7-8 and TRBJ2-7, with D uncertain. V lost 2 bases to trimming and J lost 6 bases, with 5 bases between them. CDR1 and CDR2 (germline): SGHVS, FQNEAQ. This CDR3 spans 11 amino acids. DNA of the CDR3: TGTGCCAGCAGCTTAATGCTCGAGCAGTACTTC. This codes for CASSLMLEQYF.

V is TRBV6-5 and J is TRBJ1-6; 9 bases are shared with TRBD1. The J segment lost 8 bases and the V segment lost 5 bases, leaving 10 bases of the junction unmatched. Per the germline V gene, CDR1 is MNHEY and CDR2 is SVGAGI. This CDR3 is 16 amino acids long. The CDR3 loop reads CASSKKPGQGYSPLHF. The CDR3 nucleotides read TGTGCCAGCAGTAAGAAACCGGGACAGGGTTATTCACCCCTCCACTTT.

This clonotype was recorded once. This chain uses TRBV4-1 with TRBJ1-2; D not resolved. CDR3 length: 16 amino acids. Trimming removed 4 bases at V and 6 bases at J, with 21 bases between. Germline lookup yields CDR1 MGHRA and CDR2 YSYEKL. The CDR3 DNA follows: TGCGCCAGCAGCCTCAGTCCCCTACTCCGGGGTAATGGCTACACCTTC. This encodes CASSLSPLLRGNGYTF.

The chain uses TRBV29-1 and TRBJ2-3; D call uncertain. V lost 1 base, J lost 0 bases, and 8 bases lay in between. The CDR3 consists of 14 residues. Looked up from germline, CDR1 is SQVTM and CDR2 is ANQGSEA. The CDR3 loop reads CSVEVGQSTDTQYF. In nucleotides, the CDR3 is TGCAGCGTTGAAGTCGGGCAGAGCACAGATACGCAGTATTTT.

Only one count was recorded for this clonotype. V gene TRBV19 combines with J gene TRBJ2-7; maybe TRBD1 (6 bases). V shed 10 bases and J shed 4 bases, with 14 bases lying between them. This CDR3 is built from 12 residues. Germline V lookup: CDR1 LNHDA, CDR2 SQIVND (reference sequence). DNA of the CDR3: TGTGCCACTAAAGGACAGACGTACGAGCAGTACTTC. Translation gives CATKGQTYEQYF.

The chain joins TRBV5-6 to TRBJ1-5; D is unresolved. Between the trimmed V and J ends, which lost 1 base and 1 base, there was a span of 12 bases. The CDR3 is 16 residues long. Germline V gene sequence: CDR1 SGHDT, CDR2 YYEEEE. CDR3 sequence (DNA): TGTGCCAGCAGCTTGAGTTGGGTCGGGAGCAATCAGCCCCAGCATTTT. Translation gives CASSLSWVGSNQPQHF.

The V and J genes are TRBV27 and TRBJ1-1; D may be TRBD1 (6 bases). Trimming shortened V by 7 bases and J by 1 base, and 13 bases separated the two germline ends. Germline CDR1 and CDR2: MNHEY and SMNVEV (reference sequence). This CDR3 contains 14 residues. CDR3 protein: CASKPRGTNTEAFF. In nucleotides, the CDR3 is TGTGCCAGCAAACCCAGGGGAACGAACACTGAAGCTTTCTTT.

The chain carries TRBV29-1 and TRBJ2-1; D gene ambiguous. Germline V gene data show CDR1 as SQVTM and CDR2 as ANQGSEA. Trimming removed 7 bases at V and 3 bases at J, with 16 bases between. CDR3 length: 14 amino acids. The CDR3, as DNA: TGCAGCGCCCTACCCGACCCAGTCTACAATGAGCAGTTCTTC. It specifies CSALPDPVYNEQFF.

The gene calls are TRBV5-4 and TRBJ1-2, with unresolved D. The CDR3 runs to 14 residues. V dropped 1 base and J dropped 2 bases, with 9 bases sitting between them. CDR1 is SGHNT, CDR2 YYREEE, per germline (reference sequence). The CDR3 coding sequence is TGTGCCAGCAGCTTGTCGATAGGCAACTATGGCTACACCTTC. Encoded protein: CASSLSIGNYGYTF.

Points on this clonotype: This CDR3 fails to terminate in the conserved phenylalanine or tryptophan, so it likely reflects a read error. The chain links TRBV10-3 to TRBJ1-1; D unresolved. CDR1 is ENHRY and CDR2 is SYGVKD in the germline V gene. This CDR3 comprises 15 residues. Trimming removed 10 bases from V and 0 bases from J, with 18 bases in between. CDR3 in amino acids: CATALTSSMNTEAFL. CDR3 in DNA: TGTGCCACCGCCTTAACGTCCAGCATGAACACTGAAGCTTTCCTT.

The rearrangement joins TRBV10-3 to TRBJ2-3; D may be TRBD1 (5 bases). Trimming stripped 2 bases from V and 4 bases from J, with 16 bases between. From germline, CDR1 is ENHRY and CDR2 SYGVKD. This CDR3 contains 16 residues. The CDR3 loop is CAISEDPPRDADTQYF. In nucleotides, the CDR3 is TGTGCCATCAGTGAGGATCCCCCCAGGGATGCAGATACGCAGTATTTT.

J is TRBJ2-1 and V is TRBV29-1, with 11 bases aligning to TRBD2. Trimming took 5 bases from V and 6 from J; bases not matched to a gene: 6. Germline CDR1 reads SQVTM; CDR2 reads ANQGSEA. The CDR3 contains 14 residues. In DNA form, the CDR3 reads TGCAGCGTTATTAGCGGGAGGGCAGGCAATGAGCAGTTCTTC. This gives the protein CSVISGRAGNEQFF.

The chain is built from TRBV5-1 and TRBJ2-7; no clear D gene. Deletions cut 4 bases from V and 0 bases from J, with 14 bases between. CDR3 length: 15 residues. Germline CDR1 is SGHRS and CDR2 is YFSETQ. CDR3 amino acids: CASSPEPWSSYEQYF. CDR3 coding DNA: TGCGCCAGCAGCCCCGAACCGTGGAGCTCCTACGAGCAGTACTTC. The whole variable domain, remainder taken from reference TRBV5-1 and TRBJ2-7, is KAGVTQTPRYLIKTRGQQVTLSCSPISGHRSVSWYQQTPGQGLQFLFEYFSETQRNKGNFPGRFSGRQFSNSRSEMNVSTLELGDSALYLCASSPEPWSSYEQYFGPGTRLTVT.

This chain uses TRBV20-1 with TRBJ2-5, with D hard to call. The CDR3 sequence is 12 residues long. Trimming removed 0 bases from V and 4 bases from J, with 6 bases in between. CDR1 and CDR2 from the germline V gene are DFQATT and SNEGSKA (reference sequence). This CDR3 reads CSARDGGETQYF. The DNA of the CDR3 is TGCAGTGCTAGAGACGGCGGAGAGACCCAGTACTTC.

V usage is TRBV6-2 or TRBV6-3 and J usage is TRBJ2-7; a weak D match, TRBD1 (5 bases). V was pared by 6 bases and J by 5 bases, with 17 bases between. This CDR3 has 14 residues. CDR1 MNHEY and CDR2 SVGEGT come from the germline V gene. CDR3 sequence: CASSYVRVEDEQYF. The DNA of the CDR3 is TGTGCCAGCAGCTACGTCAGGGTTGAAGACGAGCAGTACTTC.

The rearrangement links TRBV20-1 to TRBJ2-7; 10 nucleotides match TRBD1. V gave up 1 base and J gave up 2 bases; unmatched junction bases: 5. The CDR3 is 15 residues long. Germline loops: CDR1 DFQATT, CDR2 SNEGSKA (reference sequence). As DNA, the CDR3 is TGCAGTGCTAGAGGTCAAGGACAGGGGGCCTACGAGCAGTACTTC. Its translation: CSARGQGQGAYEQYF.

The chain joins TRBV27 to TRBJ2-1; D remains ambiguous. The germline gives CDR1 MNHEY, CDR2 SMNVEV (reference sequence). The germline V and J ends were trimmed by 0 bases and 12 bases, with 12 bases remaining between them. The length of the CDR3 is 13 residues. The CDR3 region is CASSLSNSYGQFF. DNA of the CDR3: TGTGCCAGCAGTTTATCGAACAGCTATGGGCAGTTCTTC.